A selection of T cell receptor beta chains follows, all from one sample in a study of T-cell reconstitution after alpha-beta-depleted transplantation in children. MiXCR, run by TCRdb on the PCR reads, gives a single entry per CDR3 protein. The table shows around 800,000 distinct CDR3 sequences, with roughly 16% occurring only once. This material consisted of PBMCs, mostly from graft donor cells, taken 360 days after TCRalphabeta/CD19-depleted stem cell transplant. The receptors derive from a male patient aged 10 to 17 who had a stem cell transplant for acute lymphoblastic leukemia, so the T cells may come from the graft donor. Both conserved end residues are part of each CDR3. A D gene is named only where the DNA matches it firmly. For some rows the clone size is stated as once, few or many, or as a class when expanded; others skip it.

J | size | V | D | DNA | CDR3
TRBJ2-2 | few | TRBV9 | TRBD1 | TGTGCCAGCAGCGCCCAAGGGACAGGGACGACCGGGGAGCTGTTTTTT | CASSAQGTGTTGELFF
TRBJ2-7 | - | TRBV20-1 | - | TGCAGTGCTAGAATTGGGTACTCTTACGAGCAGTACTTC | CSARIGYSYEQYF
TRBJ2-1 | few | TRBV10-3 | - | TGTGCCATCAGTGAATGGGAATTCCCCTACAATGAGCAGTTCTTC | CAISEWEFPYNEQFF
TRBJ2-1 | few | TRBV12-3/TRBV12-4 | - | TGTGCCAGCAGCCTACAGCCAAATGAGCAGTTCTTC | CASSLQPNEQFF
TRBJ2-1 | - | TRBV20-1 | TRBD2 | TGCAGTGCTAGAGATATCAGCGGGAGTTTCTCCTACAATGAGCAGTTCTTC | CSARDISGSFSYNEQFF
TRBJ2-2 | - | TRBV28 | TRBD1 | TGTGCCAGCAATCTCTATTTGGGACAGGGATCCCCTATGAACACCGGGGAGCTGTTTTTT | CASNLYLGQGSPMNTGELFF
TRBJ1-5 | - | TRBV20-1 | - | TGCAGTGCTAGAGGGGCAGGGGCGCAGCCCCAGCATTTT | CSARGAGAQPQHF
TRBJ2-1 | - | TRBV4-1 | TRBD2 | TGCGCCAGCAGCCAAGACCGTTTCCTAGCGGGAGGGCCGGGAAATGAGCAGTTCTTC | CASSQDRFLAGGPGNEQFF
TRBJ2-7 | - | TRBV20-1 | TRBD2 | TGCAGTGCTAGCGGGGGGAGGAGCTCCTACGAGCAGTACTTC | CSASGGRSSYEQYF
TRBJ2-6 | many | TRBV4-1 | - | TGCGCCAGCAGCCATGAAAGGGGGACAGGGGCCAACGTCCTGACTTTC | CASSHERGTGANVLTF
TRBJ2-7 | - | TRBV20-1 | - | TGCAGTGCTAGAGATCGAGGCAGGGCCGGACCCTACGAGCAGTACTTC | CSARDRGRAGPYEQYF
TRBJ1-1 | few | TRBV27 | - | TGTGCCAGTATACGACAGATGAAAATGAACACTGAAGCTTTCTTT | CASIRQMKMNTEAFF
TRBJ1-4 | - | TRBV7-3 | - | TGTGCCAGCGAGGTCAAACGGTGTAATGAAAAACTGTTTTTT | CASEVKRCNEKLFF
TRBJ2-5 | few | TRBV7-8 | - | TGTGCCAGCAGCTTAACCCCGGACCAAACAGAGACCCAGTACTTC | CASSLTPDQTETQYF
TRBJ2-2 | - | TRBV6-2/TRBV6-3 | - | TGTGCCAGCAGTTGGGAGGTACACACCGGGGAGCTGTTTTTT | CASSWEVHTGELFF
TRBJ1-5 | few | TRBV20-1 | TRBD1 | TGCAGTGCTAGTCACAGGGGGCAGCCCCAGCATTTT | CSASHRGQPQHF
TRBJ1-2 | - | TRBV12-3/TRBV12-4 | - | TGTGCCAGCAGTTTTTTAGGGGACGGCTACACCTTC | CASSFLGDGYTF
TRBJ2-4 | many | TRBV10-2 | - | TGCGCCAGCAGTGAGGTCCTGGTTGGGATTCAGTACTTC | CASSEVLVGIQYF
TRBJ2-7 | many | TRBV6-5 | - | TGTGCCAGCAGTTACTCGGGTAGGGAGCAGTACTTC | CASSYSGREQYF
TRBJ2-2 | - | TRBV12-3/TRBV12-4 | - | TGTGCCAGCAGTTTAGCCAGGGGGGGCCGAAGGAACACCGGGGAGCTGTTTTTT | CASSLARGGRRNTGELFF
TRBJ1-6 | - | TRBV5-1 | TRBD1 | TGCGCCAGCAGCCCCGGACAGGGCGGTTCACCCCTCCACTTT | CASSPGQGGSPLHF
TRBJ2-3 | many | TRBV5-4 | TRBD2 | TGTGCCAGCAGCTTGGGTAGCGGGACTTCAGATACGCAGTATTTT | CASSLGSGTSDTQYF
TRBJ2-1 | - | TRBV4-1 | - | TGCGCCAGCAGCCAACGTCAGGATAATGAGCAGTTCTTC | CASSQRQDNEQFF
TRBJ1-1 | few | TRBV20-1 | - | TGCAGTGCTAGACGGGCCGGGGGTCGGGACACTGAAGCTTTCTTT | CSARRAGGRDTEAFF
TRBJ1-1 | - | TRBV3-1 | TRBD1 | TGTGCCAGCAGCACCCGGACAGGGAGCGGTGCTTTCTTT | CASSTRTGSGAFF
TRBJ1-2 | - | TRBV20-1 | TRBD1 | TGCAGTGCTAGAATGACAGGGACCTATGGCTACACCTTC | CSARMTGTYGYTF
TRBJ1-1 | - | TRBV7-9 | - | TGTGCCAGCGTTTCAGCTGAAGCTTTCTTT | CASVSAEAFF
TRBJ1-1 | - | TRBV28 | - | TGTGCCAGCAAAGACAGAGTGAACACTGAAGCTTTCTTT | CASKDRVNTEAFF
TRBJ2-1 | - | TRBV29-1 | TRBD2 | TGCAGCGTTCCAACGTGGACTAGCGGGAGGGAGGAGCAGTTCTTC | CSVPTWTSGREEQFF
TRBJ2-1 | few | TRBV5-1 | TRBD1 | TGCGCCAGCAGCAACTCGCCGAAGGGGGCTGGTGAGCAGTTCTTC | CASSNSPKGAGEQFF
TRBJ1-1 | - | TRBV7-2 | TRBD1 | TGTGCCAGCAGCCCCGGGACAGGGGGCCGTCAAGCTTTCTTT | CASSPGTGGRQAFF
TRBJ2-7 | - | TRBV3-1 | - | TGTGCCAGCAGCCCGGCGGTCCAGGACTACGAGCAGTACTTC | CASSPAVQDYEQYF
TRBJ2-7 | few | TRBV5-5 | - | TGTGCCAGCAGCTGGGGACTTCAGCAGTACTTC | CASSWGLQQYF
TRBJ1-1 | few | TRBV5-1 | TRBD1 | TGCGCCAGCAGATTTCAGGGGGCCCCTGAAGCTTTCTTT | CASRFQGAPEAFF
TRBJ2-7 | - | TRBV7-2 | - | TGTGCCAGCAGCCCCGGGACCTCAACTTTCTACGAGCAGTACTTC | CASSPGTSTFYEQYF
TRBJ2-1 | - | TRBV29-1 | TRBD2 | TGCAGCGCTCAAAGGACTAGTAGCTCCTACAATGAGCTGTTCTTC | CSAQRTSSSYNELFF
TRBJ2-7 | - | TRBV11-1 | TRBD1 | TGTGCCAGCAGAAGAAAATTTGACAGGGCCGGCGAGCAGTACTTC | CASRRKFDRAGEQYF
TRBJ2-7 | few | TRBV15 | TRBD1 | TGTGCCACCAGCAGAGTCGGGACAGGAAAGAACGAGCAGTACTTC | CATSRVGTGKNEQYF
TRBJ2-7 | - | TRBV5-5 | TRBD1 | TGTGCCAGCAGCCGCCTCCTCTACAGGGGGCTATCCTACGAGCAGTACTTC | CASSRLLYRGLSYEQYF
TRBJ1-6 | - | TRBV5-6 | TRBD1 | TGTGCCAGCAGCCCCGGACAGGGAAGTAATTCACCCCTCCACTTT | CASSPGQGSNSPLHF
TRBJ2-1 | few | TRBV12-3/TRBV12-4 | TRBD2 | TGTGCCAGCAGTCTGACTAGCGCGGGTTCCAATGAGCAGTTCTTC | CASSLTSAGSNEQFF
TRBJ2-2 | few | TRBV12-3/TRBV12-4 | TRBD2 | TGTGCCAGCAGTATCGGGACTAGCGGGTTCACCGGGGAGCTGTTTTTT | CASSIGTSGFTGELFF
TRBJ1-5 | - | TRBV27 | - | TGTGCCAGCAGTTTAGGGGGGACCGGGCAGCCCCAGCATTTT | CASSLGGTGQPQHF
TRBJ1-1 | - | TRBV18 | - | TGTGCCAGCTCACCACCGTGGGGCACTGAAGCTTTCTTT | CASSPPWGTEAFF
TRBJ1-2 | - | TRBV11-1 | TRBD1 | TGTGCCAGCAGCTTAGACGGTAATAGGGACAGGCGCCTCTATGGCTACACCTTC | CASSLDGNRDRRLYGYTF
TRBJ2-7 | few | TRBV4-1 | TRBD2 | TGCGCCAGCCGTGCTTTAGCGGGAGACCCCTACGAGCAGTACTTC | CASRALAGDPYEQYF